A selection of T cell receptor beta chains follows, all from one sample in a study of shared clonotypes between healthy human individuals. Clones were sequenced by immunoSEQ multiplex PCR, and TCRdb holds only the in-frame ones, with some missing. The sample includes about 2.4 million clones, approximately 93% of them seen just once. Material: naive CD4+ T cells from PBMCs. The receptor source for this set is a man aged 18 to 30 in good health. Some clones in this sample may be carry-over from other donors' samples. Both conserved end residues are part of each CDR3. D genes are given only for firm matches.

D gene,V gene,J gene,CDR3 protein,CDR3 DNA
NA,TRBV28,TRBJ1-5,CASWSEGLGNQPQHF,TGTGCCAGCTGGAGTGAGGGGCTCGGCAATCAGCCCCAGCATTTT
TRBD2,TRBV9,TRBJ2-7,CASSVGVSLASGNEQYF,TGTGCCAGCAGCGTAGGTGTTTCCCTCGCTAGCGGGAACGAGCAGTACTTC
TRBD2,TRBV5-1,TRBJ2-2,CASSLGRLAGYGNTGELFF,TGCGCCAGCAGCCTTGGTCGCCTAGCGGGTTACGGGAACACCGGGGAGCTGTTTTTT
NA,TRBV27,TRBJ2-3,CASSLNRAEDTQYF,TGTGCCAGCAGTTTAAATAGGGCAGAAGATACGCAGTATTTT
NA,TRBV7-9,TRBJ2-3,CASSLGGVSTDTQYF,TGTGCCAGCAGCTTGGGGGGAGTTAGCACAGATACGCAGTATTTT
TRBD1,TRBV7-2,TRBJ1-3,CASSAQQGIVSGNTIYF,TGTGCCAGCAGCGCCCAACAGGGGATCGTTTCCGGAAACACCATATATTTT
TRBD1,TRBV28,TRBJ2-7,CASTTGQTYEQYF,TGTGCCAGCACGACGGGACAGACCTACGAGCAGTACTTC
NA,TRBV2,TRBJ2-7,CASRERGNEQYF,TGTGCCAGCAGAGAGAGGGGAAACGAGCAGTACTTC
TRBD2,TRBV7-3,TRBJ2-1,CASSTSGRAYNEQFF,TGTGCCAGCAGCACTAGCGGGAGGGCCTACAATGAGCAGTTCTTC
NA,TRBV7-8,TRBJ2-1,CASSLGTGLVYEQFF,TGTGCCAGCAGCTTAGGAACAGGGTTGGTTTATGAGCAGTTCTTC
NA,TRBV5-6,TRBJ1-2,CASSLNGVRGYTF,TGTGCCAGCAGCTTGAACGGTGTCCGGGGCTACACCTTC